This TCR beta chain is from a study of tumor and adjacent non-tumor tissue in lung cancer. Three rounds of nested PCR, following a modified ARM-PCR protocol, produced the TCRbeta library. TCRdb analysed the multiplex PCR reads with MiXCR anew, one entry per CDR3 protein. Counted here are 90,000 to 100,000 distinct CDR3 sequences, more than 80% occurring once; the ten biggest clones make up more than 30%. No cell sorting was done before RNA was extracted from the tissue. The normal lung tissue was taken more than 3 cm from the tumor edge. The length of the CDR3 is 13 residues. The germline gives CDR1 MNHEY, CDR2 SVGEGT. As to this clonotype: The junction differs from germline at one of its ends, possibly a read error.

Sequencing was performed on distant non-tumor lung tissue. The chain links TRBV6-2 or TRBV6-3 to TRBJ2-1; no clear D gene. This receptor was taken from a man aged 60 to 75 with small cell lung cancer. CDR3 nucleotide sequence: TGCGCCAGCAGCACCAGTCCTAACAATGAGCAATTCTTC. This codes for CASSTSPNNEQFF.